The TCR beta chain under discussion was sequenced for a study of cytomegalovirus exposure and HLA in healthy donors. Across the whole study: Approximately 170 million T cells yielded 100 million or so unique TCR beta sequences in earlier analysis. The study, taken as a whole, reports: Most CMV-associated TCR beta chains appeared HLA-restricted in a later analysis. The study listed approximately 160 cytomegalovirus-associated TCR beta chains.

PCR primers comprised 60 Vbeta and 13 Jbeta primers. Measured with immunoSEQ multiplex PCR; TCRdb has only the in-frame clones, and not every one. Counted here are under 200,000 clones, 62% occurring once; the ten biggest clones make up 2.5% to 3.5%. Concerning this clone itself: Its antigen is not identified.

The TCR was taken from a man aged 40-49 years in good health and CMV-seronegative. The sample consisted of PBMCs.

The CDR3 nucleotides are TGTGCCAGCAGCCAAGTGGGACACCCTAGGCAAGAGACCCAGTACTTC. The encoded protein is CASSQVGHPRQETQYF. The chain combines TRBV14 with TRBJ2-5; possibly TRBD1 for D (6 bases). Trimming shortened V by 1 base and J by 2 bases, and 14 bases separated the two germline ends. Germline V gene lookup returns CDR1 SGHDN and CDR2 FVKESK. CDR3 size: 16 residues.